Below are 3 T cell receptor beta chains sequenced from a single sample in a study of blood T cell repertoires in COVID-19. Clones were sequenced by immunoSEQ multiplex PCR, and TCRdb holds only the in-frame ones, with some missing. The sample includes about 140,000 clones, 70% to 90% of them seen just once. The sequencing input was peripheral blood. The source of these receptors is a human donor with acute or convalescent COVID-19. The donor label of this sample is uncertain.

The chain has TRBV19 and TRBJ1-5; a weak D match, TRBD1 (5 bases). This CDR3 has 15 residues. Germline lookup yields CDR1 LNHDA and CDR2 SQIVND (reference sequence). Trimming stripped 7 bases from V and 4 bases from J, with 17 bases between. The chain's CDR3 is CASIWTQGSNQPQHF. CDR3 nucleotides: TGTGCCAGTATTTGGACGCAGGGCAGTAATCAGCCCCAGCATTTT.

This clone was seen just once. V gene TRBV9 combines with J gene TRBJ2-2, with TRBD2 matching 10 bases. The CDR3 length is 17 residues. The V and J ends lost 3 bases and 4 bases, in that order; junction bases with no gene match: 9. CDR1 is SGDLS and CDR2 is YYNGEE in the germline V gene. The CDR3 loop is CASSAISGRAGTGELFF. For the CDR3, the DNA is TGTGCCAGCAGCGCAATAAGCGGGAGGGCCGGCACCGGGGAGCTGTTTTTT.

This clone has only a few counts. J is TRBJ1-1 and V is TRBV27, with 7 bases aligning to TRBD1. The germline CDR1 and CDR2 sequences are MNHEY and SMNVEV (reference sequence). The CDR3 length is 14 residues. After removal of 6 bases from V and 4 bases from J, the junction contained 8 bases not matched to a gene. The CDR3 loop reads CASRSGGGGTEAFF. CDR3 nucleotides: TGTGCCAGCAGGTCAGGGGGAGGTGGCACTGAAGCTTTCTTT.